The rows below give T cell receptor beta chains drawn from one sample of a study of blood T cell repertoires in COVID-19. Assay used: immunoSEQ multiplex PCR; TCRdb lists only in-frame clones, some missing. The table has 100,000 to 150,000 clones, approximately 81% seen once. Material: peripheral blood. Receptors originate from a woman in her forties or fifties with acute or convalescent COVID-19. CDR3s include the opening cysteine and the closing phenylalanine or tryptophan. A D gene is named only where the DNA matches it firmly. Clone size appears in some rows only: once, few, many, or a class for an expanded clone.

D,J,V,size,CDR3,DNA
NA,TRBJ1-1,TRBV4-1,once,CASSQTANTEAFF,TGCGCCAGCAGCCAGACAGCGAACACTGAAGCTTTCTTT
NA,TRBJ2-7,TRBV18,NA,CASSPGAGAYEQYF,TGTGCCAGCTCACCAGGTGCTGGAGCCTACGAGCAGTACTTC
NA,TRBJ2-1,TRBV4-2,NA,CASSQGSGSYNEQFF,TGTGCCAGCAGCCAAGGTAGCGGTTCCTACAATGAGCAGTTCTTC
NA,TRBJ1-1,TRBV19,few,CASTIGQIVSEAFF,TGTGCCAGTACCATCGGACAAATAGTCTCTGAAGCTTTCTTT
TRBD2,TRBJ2-1,TRBV6-5,NA,CASRAGDYNEQFF,TGTGCCAGCAGGGCGGGGGACTACAATGAGCAGTTCTTC
TRBD1,TRBJ1-2,TRBV9,NA,CASSVTNRGEYGYTF,TGTGCCAGCAGCGTCACGAACAGGGGCGAATATGGCTACACCTTC
NA,TRBJ1-5,TRBV19,NA,CASSPQGSRNQPQHF,TGTGCCAGTAGCCCACAGGGCTCTCGCAATCAGCCCCAGCATTTT
NA,TRBJ1-2,TRBV30,NA,CAWSLARRGRSYGYTF,TGTGCCTGGAGCTTAGCCCGGAGAGGGCGGAGCTATGGCTACACCTTC
NA,TRBJ1-5,TRBV28,NA,CASNPTGSPQPQHF,TGTGCCAGCAACCCCACAGGGTCACCTCAGCCCCAGCATTTT
TRBD1,TRBJ2-3,TRBV5-1,NA,CASSRRQGNKDTQYF,TGCGCCAGCAGTCGTCGACAGGGGAATAAAGATACGCAGTATTTT
TRBD2,TRBJ2-1,TRBV5-1,NA,CASSHSGGGNEQFF,TGCGCCAGCAGCCACTCGGGCGGGGGCAATGAGCAGTTCTTC
TRBD1,TRBJ1-6,TRBV5-1,NA,CASSGIDGTVPHF,TGCGCCAGCAGCGGGATTGACGGGACAGTCCCCCACTTT
NA,TRBJ2-1,TRBV29-1,NA,CSVDSSFSNEQFF,TGCAGCGTTGATAGCAGTTTCTCCAATGAGCAGTTCTTC
TRBD1,TRBJ2-6,TRBV19,NA,CATVTGASSGANVLTF,TGTGCCACCGTAACAGGGGCCAGCTCTGGGGCCAACGTCCTGACTTTC
NA,TRBJ1-1,TRBV9,NA,CASSVATGGSAFF,TGTGCCAGCAGCGTAGCTACAGGAGGGAGCGCTTTCTTT
TRBD2,TRBJ2-1,TRBV5-1,NA,CASSLGGLAVSYNEQFF,TGCGCCAGCAGCTTGGGGGGACTAGCGGTCTCCTACAATGAGCAGTTCTTC
NA,TRBJ1-1,TRBV11-2,few,CASSFEPGMNTEAFF,TGTGCCAGCAGCTTTGAGCCGGGTATGAACACTGAAGCTTTCTTT
TRBD1,TRBJ2-1,TRBV2,NA,CARAGQGVYNEQFF,TGTGCCAGGGCGGGACAGGGGGTCTACAATGAGCAGTTCTTC
NA,TRBJ2-5,TRBV19,NA,CASSWGGSTQYF,TGTGCCAGTAGCTGGGGAGGATCTACCCAGTACTTC
TRBD1,TRBJ1-1,TRBV3-1/TRBV3-2,once,CASSQNTGETEAFF,TGTGCCAGCAGCCAAAACACAGGGGAGACTGAAGCTTTCTTT
TRBD1,TRBJ2-7,TRBV24-1,NA,CATGPGTGMYEQYF,TGTGCCACCGGACCCGGGACAGGGATGTACGAGCAGTACTTC
NA,TRBJ1-1,TRBV3-1/TRBV3-2,many,CASSIGVDTEAFF,TGTGCCAGCAGCATAGGGGTCGACACTGAAGCTTTCTTT
NA,TRBJ1-3,TRBV4-1,NA,CASSQDPRAYSGNTIYF,TGCGCCAGCAGCCAAGATCCCAGGGCTTACTCTGGAAACACCATATATTTT
NA,TRBJ2-1,TRBV10-3,NA,CAISESNSNEQFF,TGTGCCATCAGTGAGTCGAACAGTAATGAGCAGTTCTTC
NA,TRBJ2-5,TRBV15,NA,CATSREDRRQETQYF,TGTGCCACCAGCAGAGAAGACAGACGCCAAGAGACCCAGTACTTC
TRBD1,TRBJ1-6,TRBV30,NA,CAWSVQGDRSPLHF,TGTGCCTGGAGTGTACAAGGGGACAGGTCACCCCTCCACTTT
TRBD1,TRBJ1-2,TRBV2,NA,CASSAGTGGSYGYTF,TGTGCCAGCAGTGCCGGGACAGGGGGCTCCTATGGCTACACCTTC
TRBD1,TRBJ1-4,TRBV11-2,NA,CASSNQQGSNEKLFF,TGTGCCAGCAGTAACCAACAGGGGTCTAATGAAAAACTGTTTTTT
TRBD2,TRBJ2-4,TRBV30,NA,CAWSVPSGTINIQYF,TGTGCCTGGAGTGTCCCCTCCGGGACTATTAACATTCAGTACTTC
NA,TRBJ2-2,TRBV19,NA,CASSDTNTGELFF,TGTGCCAGTAGCGACACCAACACCGGGGAGCTGTTTTTT
NA,TRBJ2-5,TRBV28,NA,CASSLAGSAETQYF,TGTGCCAGCAGCCTTGCGGGCAGCGCGGAGACCCAGTACTTC
TRBD1,TRBJ1-4,TRBV28,NA,CASSWGQGREKLFF,TGTGCCAGCAGTTGGGGACAGGGGCGTGAAAAACTGTTTTTT
TRBD1,TRBJ2-1,TRBV30,NA,CAWSPGQLYNEQFF,TGTGCCTGGAGTCCGGGACAGCTCTACAATGAGCAGTTCTTC
TRBD1,TRBJ2-7,TRBV5-1,NA,CASSSGGNVLEQYF,TGCGCCAGCAGCTCAGGGGGCAACGTTCTCGAGCAGTACTTC
NA,TRBJ2-5,TRBV5-1,NA,CASSLASGQETQYF,TGCGCCAGCAGCTTGGCCTCGGGTCAAGAGACCCAGTACTTC
NA,TRBJ2-3,TRBV19,once,CASRPPPSRASTDTQYF,TGTGCCAGTAGACCACCTCCTAGCAGAGCTAGCACAGATACGCAGTATTTT
TRBD2,TRBJ2-1,TRBV7-8,NA,CASSLPGTSGNYNEQFF,TGTGCCAGCAGCTTACCAGGGACTAGCGGAAACTACAATGAGCAGTTCTTC
TRBD1,TRBJ2-7,TRBV7-9,few,CASSPHVGQGVVQYF,TGTGCCAGCAGCCCGCACGTCGGACAGGGTGTCGTGCAGTACTTC
NA,TRBJ2-7,TRBV21-1,NA,CASSDRQGISYEQYF,TGTGCCAGCAGCGATCGACAGGGGATAAGCTACGAGCAGTACTTC
NA,TRBJ1-4,TRBV7-9,NA,CASSTGSGRKNEKLFF,TGTGCCAGCAGCACCGGGAGTGGACGGAAGAATGAAAAACTGTTTTTT
TRBD2,TRBJ2-1,TRBV19,NA,CASSLPGLAGVVSEQFF,TGTGCCAGTAGTCTACCGGGACTAGCGGGAGTGGTAAGTGAGCAGTTCTTC
TRBD1,TRBJ1-5,TRBV6-5,NA,CASSYSTGGGQPQHF,TGTGCCAGCAGTTATTCGACAGGGGGAGGTCAGCCCCAGCATTTT
NA,TRBJ2-5,TRBV7-6,NA,CASSRRPEGGGETQYF,TGTGCCAGCAGCCGCAGACCGGAGGGCGGTGGGGAGACCCAGTACTTC
TRBD1,TRBJ1-3,TRBV10-3,once,CAIRQGQGIEEGNTIYF,TGTGCCATCAGGCAAGGACAGGGGATCGAGGAAGGAAACACCATATATTTT
NA,TRBJ2-2,TRBV29-1,NA,CSVGDTGELFF,TGCAGCGTTGGCGACACCGGGGAGCTGTTTTTT
NA,TRBJ2-5,TRBV11-2,NA,CASSPILANQETQYF,TGTGCCAGCAGCCCCATCCTAGCGAACCAAGAGACCCAGTACTTC
TRBD1,TRBJ2-7,TRBV10-2,NA,CASSEPGQGFKATPYEQYF,TGCGCCAGCAGTGAGCCGGGACAGGGGTTTAAGGCGACACCCTACGAGCAGTACTTC
NA,TRBJ1-5,TRBV28,few,CASREGKGESQAQHF,TGTGCCAGCAGGGAGGGGAAAGGGGAAAGTCAAGCCCAGCATTTT
TRBD1,TRBJ2-7,TRBV29-1,NA,CSVDAGGPDEQYF,TGCAGCGTTGATGCAGGGGGCCCAGACGAGCAGTACTTC
TRBD1,TRBJ2-7,TRBV27,few,CASSPGQLPRGQYF,TGTGCCAGCAGTCCGGGACAGCTCCCGCGCGGGCAGTACTTC
TRBD1,TRBJ1-1,TRBV24-1,NA,CATRRAGTGETEAFF,TGTGCCACCAGACGTGCCGGGACAGGGGAAACTGAAGCTTTCTTT
TRBD1,TRBJ1-2,TRBV6-5,NA,CASRETGIGGYTF,TGTGCCAGCAGAGAGACAGGGATCGGCGGCTACACCTTC
NA,TRBJ1-5,TRBV7-2,NA,CASSPQGNLNQPQHF,TGTGCCAGCAGCCCCCAGGGTAATCTCAATCAGCCCCAGCATTTT
NA,TRBJ2-2,TRBV4-2,NA,CASSQDRGGSTGELFF,TGTGCCAGCAGCCAAGATAGGGGGGGAAGCACCGGGGAGCTGTTTTTT
NA,TRBJ1-2,TRBV5-1,NA,CASSLEGQGYGYTF,TGCGCCAGCAGCTTGGAGGGGCAGGGGTACGGCTACACCTTC
TRBD2,TRBJ2-5,TRBV5-1,NA,CASSTQTSTQETQYF,TGCGCCAGCAGCACCCAGACTAGCACGCAAGAGACCCAGTACTTC
NA,TRBJ1-1,TRBV4-1,NA,CASSQFTVRDIQNTEAFF,TGCGCCAGCAGCCAATTCACCGTGAGGGATATACAGAACACTGAAGCTTTCTTT
NA,TRBJ1-4,TRBV6-1,NA,CASSEIPTGGNEKLFF,TGTGCCAGCAGTGAAATCCCGACAGGCGGGAATGAAAAACTGTTTTTT